These T cell receptor beta chains were read from a single sample in a study of CD8+CD57+ T cells in acquired aplastic anemia. MiXCR, run by TCRdb on the reads, gives a single entry per CDR3 protein. The table lists 200,000 to 250,000 distinct CDR3 sequences, approximately 60% of them singletons. The sequenced material came from sorted CD4+, CD8+, or CD8+CD57+ T cells (not recorded which) from PBMCs. The receptors here all came from a human donor with aplastic anemia. The CDR3 runs from the conserved cysteine through the conserved F or W. D genes are given only for firm matches. The size entry is marked missing in some rows and otherwise reads once, few, many or a size class.

d_call	v_call	j_call	clone_size	cdr3_aa	cdr3_nt
-	TRBV24-1	TRBJ1-1	once	CATSAGGRTEAFF	TGTGCCACCAGTGCGGGGGGCCGGACTGAAGCTTTCTTT
-	TRBV2	TRBJ2-1	once	CASTFNEQFF	TGTGCCAGCACCTTCAATGAGCAGTTCTTC
-	TRBV5-1	TRBJ1-2	-	CASSPEAGTVYGYTF	TGCGCCAGCAGCCCGGAGGCAGGGACGGTGTATGGCTACACCTTC
TRBD1	TRBV15	TRBJ2-3	-	CATSSMGTGLSDTQYF	TGTGCCACCAGCAGTATGGGGACAGGGTTGTCAGATACGCAGTATTTT
TRBD2	TRBV24-1	TRBJ2-1	-	CATSDPGEGSGNEQFF	TGTGCCACCAGTGACCCGGGGGAGGGGTCGGGGAATGAGCAGTTCTTC
-	TRBV7-9	TRBJ2-3	-	CASSLASGTDTQYF	TGTGCCAGCAGCTTAGCTTCGGGGACAGATACGCAGTATTTT
TRBD1	TRBV5-1	TRBJ2-7	-	CASSAPGTGAYEQYF	TGCGCCAGCAGCGCCCCCGGGACAGGCGCCTACGAGCAGTACTTC
TRBD2	TRBV10-3	TRBJ2-1	-	CAISDGGGYNEQFF	TGTGCCATCAGTGATGGCGGGGGTTACAATGAGCAGTTCTTC
-	TRBV19	TRBJ2-3	-	CASIGRYTDTQYF	TGTGCCAGTATCGGACGGTACACAGATACGCAGTATTTT
-	TRBV27	TRBJ1-1	-	CASRLRENTEAFF	TGTGCCAGCAGATTAAGGGAGAACACTGAAGCTTTCTTT
-	TRBV7-9	TRBJ1-3	-	CASSLTGSRDTIYF	TGTGCCAGCAGTCTGACAGGCTCTCGGGACACCATATATTTT
-	TRBV5-8	TRBJ2-5	-	CASSGVLANYQETQYF	TGTGCCAGCAGCGGGGTACTAGCAAACTACCAAGAGACCCAGTACTTC
-	TRBV24-1	TRBJ1-5	-	CATSDFGDWNQPQHF	TGTGCCACCAGTGATTTTGGGGACTGGAATCAGCCCCAGCATTTT
TRBD1	TRBV2	TRBJ1-6	-	CASFDRGNNSPLHF	TGTGCCAGCTTTGACAGGGGGAATAATTCACCCCTCCACTTT
TRBD1	TRBV7-9	TRBJ1-1	many	CASSLIPGGRGTEAFF	TGTGCCAGCAGCTTGATCCCAGGGGGCCGGGGTACTGAAGCTTTCTTT
TRBD1	TRBV4-3	TRBJ2-7	-	CASSQDLQGVYEQYF	TGCGCCAGCAGCCAAGATCTCCAGGGGGTGTACGAGCAGTACTTC
-	TRBV24-1	TRBJ2-3	-	CATSTGNTQYF	TGTGCCACCAGTACCGGAAATACGCAGTATTTT
-	TRBV7-8	TRBJ1-5	many	CASSLGLSNQPQHF	TGTGCCAGCAGCTTAGGCCTTAGCAATCAGCCCCAGCATTTT
-	TRBV6-5	TRBJ1-2	many	CASSSGAIGGYTF	TGTGCCAGCAGTTCCGGGGCTATAGGTGGCTACACCTTC
-	TRBV24-1	TRBJ1-2	few	CATAGRWPPEGYTF	TGTGCCACCGCAGGTAGGTGGCCTCCCGAAGGCTACACCTTC
-	TRBV7-4	TRBJ2-3	-	CASSLEVPQYF	TGTGCCAGCAGCTTAGAAGTTCCGCAGTATTTT
-	TRBV5-1	TRBJ1-3	once	CASSLENTIYF	TGCGCCAGCAGCTTGGAAAACACCATATATTTT
-	TRBV10-3	TRBJ1-6	-	CAISAQVDNSPLHF	TGTGCCATCAGTGCACAGGTGGATAATTCACCCCTCCACTTT
-	TRBV7-2	TRBJ2-7	-	CASSSRVEGSYEQYF	TGTGCCAGCAGCTCCAGGGTGGAAGGCTCCTACGAGCAGTACTTC
-	TRBV5-4	TRBJ1-1	-	CASSFTLGNTEAFF	TGTGCCAGCAGCTTTACCTTGGGGAACACTGAAGCTTTCTTT
-	TRBV5-1	TRBJ2-6	-	CASSLEDSNVLTF	TGCGCCAGCAGCTTGGAGGACAGCAACGTCCTGACTTTC
TRBD1	TRBV20-1	TRBJ1-1	-	CSAETGQMNTEAFF	TGCAGTGCCGAAACGGGACAGATGAACACTGAAGCTTTCTTT
-	TRBV7-8	TRBJ2-7	-	CASSLARPVHEQYF	TGTGCCAGCAGCTTAGCGCGCCCAGTTCACGAGCAGTACTTC
-	TRBV5-1	TRBJ2-3	-	CASMGNTDTQYF	TGCGCCAGCATGGGGAACACAGATACGCAGTATTTT
-	TRBV12-3/TRBV12-4	TRBJ1-5	-	CASHGGSQPQHF	TGTGCCTCCCACGGCGGGTCTCAGCCCCAGCATTTT
-	TRBV10-3	TRBJ2-7	-	CAISLGEGGTYEQYF	TGTGCCATCAGCCTCGGGGAGGGGGGTACCTACGAGCAGTACTTC
-	TRBV20-1	TRBJ2-5	few	CSARSSLRQETQYF	TGCAGTGCTAGGTCTAGCCTAAGACAAGAGACCCAGTACTTC
-	TRBV7-9	TRBJ2-2	-	CASSLLGGGPAGELFF	TGTGCCAGCAGCCTCCTTGGGGGGGGGCCAGCCGGGGAGCTGTTTTTT
TRBD2	TRBV12-3/TRBV12-4	TRBJ2-3	-	CASSYGGGATDTQYF	TGTGCCAGCAGTTACGGCGGGGGGGCCACAGATACGCAGTATTTT
-	TRBV24-1	TRBJ2-1	-	CATTGRSLRDEQFF	TGTGCCACCACGGGGAGAAGCCTACGTGATGAGCAGTTCTTC
-	TRBV5-1	TRBJ2-7	many	CASSLGYEQYF	TGTGCCAGCAGCTTAGGCTACGAGCAGTACTTC
-	TRBV19	TRBJ2-1	-	CASSQGPNEQFF	TGTGCCAGTAGTCAGGGGCCCAATGAGCAGTTCTTC
TRBD1	TRBV29-1	TRBJ2-3	-	CSIITGASTDTQYF	TGCAGCATTATTACAGGGGCCTCCACAGATACGCAGTATTTT
-	TRBV24-1	TRBJ1-2	few	CATSESNRVAGYTF	TGTGCCACCAGTGAGTCCAACAGGGTGGCTGGCTACACCTTC
-	TRBV7-3	TRBJ2-7	-	CASSPHPSSYEQYF	TGTGCCAGCAGCCCCCATCCGAGCTCCTACGAGCAGTACTTC
-	TRBV24-1	TRBJ2-3	many	CATSDLVDTQYF	TGTGCCACCAGTGATTTGGTAGATACGCAGTATTTT
-	TRBV10-3	TRBJ2-5	-	CAISEAQSEWTQYF	TGTGCCATCAGTGAAGCGCAGTCCGAATGGACCCAGTACTTC
TRBD1	TRBV25-1	TRBJ2-1	-	CASRPASGTGLGNEQFF	TGTGCCAGCAGGCCCGCCTCCGGGACAGGGCTGGGGAATGAGCAGTTCTTC
-	TRBV7-8	TRBJ2-7	-	CASSLESSAYEQYF	TGTGCCAGCAGCTTAGAGTCCTCCGCCTACGAGCAGTACTTC
-	TRBV19	TRBJ1-1	-	CASSLGVMNTEAFF	TGTGCCAGTAGTCTAGGGGTTATGAACACTGAAGCTTTCTTT
-	TRBV29-1	TRBJ2-7	-	CSVEVGSYERYF	TGCAGCGTTGAGGTCGGGTCCTACGAGCGGTACTTC
-	TRBV24-1	TRBJ1-2	-	CAIGQNGGYTF	TGTGCCATCGGGCAGAATGGCGGCTACACCTTC
-	TRBV19	TRBJ2-2	-	CASSIEPGLGELFF	TGTGCCAGTAGTATAGAGCCGGGACTCGGGGAGCTGTTTTTT
-	TRBV7-9	TRBJ2-1	-	CASSPRAVGGQLNEQFF	TGTGCCAGCAGCCCAAGGGCGGTTGGCGGGCAACTTAATGAGCAGTTCTTC
-	TRBV10-3	TRBJ1-2	-	CAISEDVPYGYTF	TGTGCCATCAGTGAAGACGTGCCCTATGGCTACACCTTC
-	TRBV9	TRBJ2-7	once	CASSVGSASNEQYF	TGTGCCAGCAGCGTAGGAAGTGCGAGTAACGAGCAGTACTTC
-	TRBV9	TRBJ2-2	-	CASHDSLTNTGELFF	TGCGCCAGTCATGACAGCCTAACGAACACCGGGGAGCTGTTTTTT
-	TRBV29-1	TRBJ2-7	-	CSVIPLQGHMQEQYF	TGCAGCGTGATTCCCCTTCAGGGTCATATGCAGGAGCAGTACTTC